Listed below are T cell receptor beta chains from one sample, sequenced in a study of regulatory T cells in long-lasting Graves disease. TCRdb reprocessed the multiplex PCR reads with MiXCR, giving one entry per CDR3 protein. Of 450,000 to 600,000 distinct CDR3 sequences in the sample, 15% to 20% are singletons; the top ten hold over 9%. These same data were also listed under a study on T cells in Graves' hyperthyroidism and ophthalmopathy.

Sequencing used peripheral blood mononuclear cells (PBMCs), obtained at new diagnosis, from a patient treated with antithyroid drugs. These receptors were collected from a man aged 35 to 55 with Graves disease. Both conserved end residues are part of each CDR3. A D gene is named only where the DNA matches it firmly. Clone size is not always given. Where it is, it says once, few, many or a class for expanded clones.

D: NA
J: TRBJ2-5
length: 11
V: TRBV12-5
size: few
DNA: TGTGCTAGTGGTTTCGAAGAGACCCAGTACTTC
CDR3: CASGFEETQYF

D: TRBD1
J: TRBJ2-7
length: 14
V: TRBV27
size: many
DNA: TGTGCCAGCAGACTTACAGGGGCCCCGGACGAGCAGTACTTC
CDR3: CASRLTGAPDEQYF

D: TRBD2
J: TRBJ2-1
length: 14
V: TRBV19
size: few
DNA: TGTGCCAGTAGTATACTAGCGGGAGCCTATGAGCAGTTCTTC
CDR3: CASSILAGAYEQFF

D: NA
J: TRBJ2-7
length: 15
V: TRBV12-3/TRBV12-4
size: many
DNA: TGTGCCAGCACCATCGGGAGCGGGCTAAATTACGTGCAGTACTTC
CDR3: CASTIGSGLNYVQYF

D: NA
J: TRBJ1-4
length: 12
V: TRBV28
size: NA
DNA: TGTGCCAGCACCCGCGGGGGGGGAAGACTGTTTTTT
CDR3: CASTRGGGRLFF

D: NA
J: TRBJ2-5
length: 14
V: TRBV19
size: NA
DNA: TGTGCCAGTAGTATCACGGCAAGCCAAGAGACCCAGTACTTC
CDR3: CASSITASQETQYF

D: TRBD2
J: TRBJ2-7
length: 15
V: TRBV29-1
size: NA
DNA: TGCAGCGTGAGGGGACTAGCGGGACCCTCCTACGAGCAGTACTTC
CDR3: CSVRGLAGPSYEQYF

D: NA
J: TRBJ2-2
length: 12
V: TRBV27
size: NA
DNA: TGTGCCAGCAGTGGCTTTACCGGGGAGCTGTTTTTT
CDR3: CASSGFTGELFF

D: TRBD1
J: TRBJ2-5
length: 12
V: TRBV20-1
size: NA
DNA: TGCAGTGCTTGGACAGGGGCAGAGACCCAGTACTTC
CDR3: CSAWTGAETQYF

D: TRBD2
J: TRBJ2-1
length: 17
V: TRBV24-1
size: many
DNA: TGTGCCACCAGTGAAACTAGCGGGATGGGGCCCTACAATGAGCAGTTCTTC
CDR3: CATSETSGMGPYNEQFF

D: NA
J: TRBJ2-6
length: 18
V: TRBV5-1
size: NA
DNA: TGCGCCAGCAGCTTCTTCCCCGGGACTGGCTCTGGGGCCAACGTCCTGACTTTC
CDR3: CASSFFPGTGSGANVLTF

D: NA
J: TRBJ1-2
length: 14
V: TRBV30
size: many
DNA: TGTGCCTGGAGGAACCAGGACCGGCACTATGGCTACACCTTC
CDR3: CAWRNQDRHYGYTF

D: NA
J: TRBJ2-7
length: 14
V: TRBV20-1
size: many
DNA: TGCAGTGCTAGAGTTAGGGGGGGCACCTACGAGCAGTACTTC
CDR3: CSARVRGGTYEQYF

D: NA
J: TRBJ1-1
length: 12
V: TRBV30
size: many
DNA: TGTGCCTGGGGTCACACGGACACTGAAGCTTTCTTT
CDR3: CAWGHTDTEAFF

D: NA
J: TRBJ1-2
length: 14
V: TRBV7-2
size: few
DNA: TGTGCCAGCAGCTCGACGAGCCCTTACTATGGCTACACCTTC
CDR3: CASSSTSPYYGYTF

D: TRBD1
J: TRBJ2-5
length: 15
V: TRBV7-6
size: many
DNA: TGTGCCAGCAGCAGCAGACAGGGCCTAGGGGAGACCCAGTACTTC
CDR3: CASSSRQGLGETQYF

D: NA
J: TRBJ2-7
length: 12
V: TRBV6-1
size: many
DNA: TGTGCCAGCAGTGTGACGGGCTGGGAGCAGTACTTC
CDR3: CASSVTGWEQYF

D: TRBD2
J: TRBJ2-1
length: 15
V: TRBV12-5
size: many
DNA: TGTGCTAGTGGTTCCGGGACTAGCGAGTACAATGAGCAGTTCTTC
CDR3: CASGSGTSEYNEQFF

D: NA
J: TRBJ2-1
length: 14
V: TRBV9
size: many
DNA: TGTGCCAGCAGCGCGGTTGTGTCCCAGGGTGAGCAGTTCTTC
CDR3: CASSAVVSQGEQFF

D: TRBD2
J: TRBJ2-1
length: 15
V: TRBV7-2
size: few
DNA: TGTGCCAGCAGCTTAGCGGGAGGGACCCACAATGAGCAGTTCTTC
CDR3: CASSLAGGTHNEQFF

D: NA
J: TRBJ2-7
length: 14
V: TRBV6-1
size: many
DNA: TGTGCCAGCAGCAACCATAGGGGATTTTACGAGCAGTACTTC
CDR3: CASSNHRGFYEQYF

D: TRBD2
J: TRBJ2-1
length: 15
V: TRBV20-1
size: few
DNA: TGCAGTGCTAGAGATCGAATAGCGGGATCCCTAAAGCAGTTCTTC
CDR3: CSARDRIAGSLKQFF

D: TRBD1
J: TRBJ2-1
length: 12
V: TRBV29-1
size: few
DNA: TGCAGCGTTCCGACAGGGGCGGGTGAGCAGTTCTTC
CDR3: CSVPTGAGEQFF

D: NA
J: TRBJ1-1
length: 9
V: TRBV6-2/TRBV6-3
size: many
DNA: TGTGCCAGCAGTGAAGGACCGTCCTTT
CDR3: CASSEGPSF

D: NA
J: TRBJ2-7
length: 17
V: TRBV28
size: many
DNA: TGTGCCAGCCCCGACCTGAAGGACGGACGAAAATCCTACGAGCAGTACTTC
CDR3: CASPDLKDGRKSYEQYF

D: NA
J: TRBJ2-3
length: 14
V: TRBV7-9
size: NA
DNA: TGTGCCAGCAGCTTAACGGGAGACACAGATACGCAGTATTTT
CDR3: CASSLTGDTDTQYF

D: TRBD2
J: TRBJ2-7
length: 13
V: TRBV29-1
size: NA
DNA: TGCAGCGTCGAGGGACTAGCGGGAAACGAGCAGTACTTC
CDR3: CSVEGLAGNEQYF

D: TRBD1
J: TRBJ1-5
length: 12
V: TRBV28
size: many
DNA: TGTGCCAGCAGTTCCGGACAGGGGAAAATGCATTTT
CDR3: CASSSGQGKMHF

D: TRBD2
J: TRBJ2-1
length: 15
V: TRBV2
size: NA
DNA: TGTGCCAGCAATTTCGGGACTAGCGCGACCAATGAGCAGTTCTTC
CDR3: CASNFGTSATNEQFF

D: NA
J: TRBJ1-5
length: 12
V: TRBV20-1
size: NA
DNA: TGCAGTGCTCCCATCCTGGGTCAGCCCCAGCATTTT
CDR3: CSAPILGQPQHF

D: NA
J: TRBJ2-1
length: 16
V: TRBV7-3
size: NA
DNA: TGTGCCAGCAGCTTAGAACTGGGGCTAGGCTACAATGAGCAGTTCTTC
CDR3: CASSLELGLGYNEQFF

D: TRBD2
J: TRBJ2-1
length: 19
V: TRBV12-3/TRBV12-4
size: many
DNA: TGTGCCAGCACCTTGGGGGGACTAGCGGGAGGGGGCTCCTACAATGAGCAGTTCTTC
CDR3: CASTLGGLAGGGSYNEQFF

D: TRBD1
J: TRBJ2-7
length: 15
V: TRBV6-1
size: many
DNA: TGTGCCAGCAGACTTGACAGGGGGCCCGGCTACGAGCAGTACTTC
CDR3: CASRLDRGPGYEQYF